The rows below give T cell receptor beta chains drawn from one sample of a study of graft-versus-host responses after intestinal transplantation. Measured with immunoSEQ multiplex PCR; TCRdb has only the in-frame clones, and not every one. The sample holds over 100,000 clones, approximately 92% seen once. Their specific antigens are unknown. Sequencing was performed on unstimulated CD4+ T cells sorted from spleen or lymph node cells, taken before intestinal transplant. Source of these receptors: a human donor who received an intestinal transplant. CDR3s include the opening cysteine and the closing phenylalanine or tryptophan. The D gene is left open where the match is weak. Clone size is not always given. Where it is, it says once, few, many or a class for expanded clones.

clone_size: few
j_call: TRBJ2-7
d_call: TRBD1
v_call: TRBV5-6
cdr3_nt: TGTGCCAGCAGCGTAAGGACAGGGCTCTACGAGCAGTACTTC
cdr3_aa: CASSVRTGLYEQYF

clone_size: -
j_call: TRBJ1-4
d_call: -
v_call: TRBV7-6
cdr3_nt: TGTGCCAGCAGCCCAAACAATGCTCAGGGAAAACTGTTTTTT
cdr3_aa: CASSPNNAQGKLFF

clone_size: -
j_call: TRBJ2-2
d_call: TRBD1
v_call: TRBV18
cdr3_nt: TGTGCCAGCTCACCACGTGGACAGGCCACTGCCCCTAACACCGGGGAGCTGTTTTTT
cdr3_aa: CASSPRGQATAPNTGELFF

clone_size: -
j_call: TRBJ2-1
d_call: -
v_call: TRBV5-1
cdr3_nt: TGCGCCAGCAGCCCCGACTCAAGCCCTCTTTTTTACAATGAGCAGTTCTTC
cdr3_aa: CASSPDSSPLFYNEQFF

clone_size: -
j_call: TRBJ2-3
d_call: -
v_call: TRBV10-1
cdr3_nt: TGCGCCAGCAGTGAGGCGGGACCCCGGGATACGCAGTATTTT
cdr3_aa: CASSEAGPRDTQYF

clone_size: -
j_call: TRBJ1-5
d_call: -
v_call: TRBV18
cdr3_nt: TGTGCCAGCTCACCACAGGGGGACCAGCCCCAGCATTTT
cdr3_aa: CASSPQGDQPQHF

clone_size: -
j_call: TRBJ2-5
d_call: -
v_call: TRBV5-1
cdr3_nt: TGCGCCAGCAGCGGAACTAGACAAGAGACCCAGTACTTC
cdr3_aa: CASSGTRQETQYF

clone_size: once
j_call: TRBJ1-1
d_call: -
v_call: TRBV11-2
cdr3_nt: TGTGCCAGCAGCTTAGGGGGGACAATGAATGCCCTTGAAGCTTTCTTT
cdr3_aa: CASSLGGTMNALEAFF

clone_size: -
j_call: TRBJ2-3
d_call: -
v_call: TRBV27
cdr3_nt: TGTGCCAGCAGTACCTGGGGAGATACGCAGTATTTT
cdr3_aa: CASSTWGDTQYF

clone_size: -
j_call: TRBJ1-5
d_call: -
v_call: TRBV5-1
cdr3_nt: TGCGCCAGCAGCAGGGGAGACGGTAATCAGCCCCAGCATTTT
cdr3_aa: CASSRGDGNQPQHF

clone_size: -
j_call: TRBJ1-1
d_call: -
v_call: TRBV9
cdr3_nt: TGTGCCAGCAGCGTTAAGGATGAGGGTTTGAGTGAAGCTTTCTTT
cdr3_aa: CASSVKDEGLSEAFF

clone_size: -
j_call: TRBJ2-1
d_call: -
v_call: TRBV5-6
cdr3_nt: TGTGCCAGCAGCTTGGGGCCGCCGAGCTCCTACAATGAGCAGTTCTTC
cdr3_aa: CASSLGPPSSYNEQFF

clone_size: -
j_call: TRBJ1-5
d_call: -
v_call: TRBV7-6
cdr3_nt: TGTGCCAGCAGCCCCAAGAGTCAGTTTTTGCCTCAGCCCCAGCATTTT
cdr3_aa: CASSPKSQFLPQPQHF

clone_size: few
j_call: TRBJ2-1
d_call: -
v_call: TRBV12-5
cdr3_nt: TGTGCTAGTGGTTGGTTCAATGAGCAGTTCTTC
cdr3_aa: CASGWFNEQFF

clone_size: -
j_call: TRBJ2-7
d_call: -
v_call: TRBV14
cdr3_nt: TGTGCCAGCAGCATCCGGGACGGCCCCTACGAGCAGTACTTC
cdr3_aa: CASSIRDGPYEQYF

clone_size: -
j_call: TRBJ2-3
d_call: -
v_call: TRBV2
cdr3_nt: TGTGCCAGCAGTGAAGACGGCACAGATACGCAGTATTTT
cdr3_aa: CASSEDGTDTQYF

clone_size: -
j_call: TRBJ2-4
d_call: -
v_call: TRBV7-3
cdr3_nt: TGTGCCAGCAACCGACCCACGGGGAGAACCAAAAACATTCAGTACTTC
cdr3_aa: CASNRPTGRTKNIQYF